These 15 T cell receptor beta chains were sequenced from one sample in a study of graft-versus-host responses after intestinal transplantation. Here immunoSEQ multiplex PCR was the method, and the copy in TCRdb shows in-frame clones only, minus some. The table has 40,000 or so clones, around 83% seen once. The sample here was PBMCs, taken less than 1,400 days after transplant. The receptors shown here come from a human patient who received an intestinal transplant, so some T cells may come from the graft donor.

J is TRBJ2-2 and V is TRBV5-4, with D perhaps matching TRBD1 or TRBD2 (5 bases each). The CDR3 runs 14 residues. Looked up from germline, CDR1 is SGHNT and CDR2 is YYREEE (reference sequence). V lost 1 base to trimming and J lost 4 bases, with 8 bases between them. CDR3 loop: CASSLPGSTGELFF. In DNA, the CDR3 is TGTGCCAGCAGCTTGCCAGGGAGCACCGGGGAGCTGTTTTTT.

The V gene is TRBV7-9, the J gene TRBJ1-4; D unclear. Trimming left V 1 base short and J 5 bases short, with 8 bases between. From germline, CDR1 is SEHNR and CDR2 FQNEAQ (reference sequence). CDR3 size: 14 residues. The DNA of the CDR3 is TGTGCCAGCAGCTTAGGGGGTGAGAATGAAAAACTGTTTTTT. It translates to CASSLGGENEKLFF.

The V call is TRBV6-6, the J call TRBJ1-1; no firm D call. The CDR3 is 13 amino acids. Germline lookup yields CDR1 MNHNY and CDR2 SVGAGI (reference sequence). Trimming took off 0 bases at V and 7 bases at J, with 9 bases between the two ends. The CDR3 region has the DNA TGTGCCAGCAGTTACTCTGAAGTTGGTGAAGCTTTCTTT. It encodes CASSYSEVGEAFF.

The chain uses TRBV29-1 and TRBJ1-3, with a tentative D call TRBD1 (6 bases). The CDR3 has 15 amino acids. Germline V gene sequence: CDR1 SQVTM, CDR2 ANQGSEA. The ends were cut back, 6 bases at V and 0 bases at J, with 15 bases in the middle. CDR3 residues: CSVVLQGYSGNTIYF. The CDR3 bases are TGCAGCGTCGTTTTACAGGGCTACTCTGGAAACACCATATATTTT.

This chain's CDR3 is CASSILGQGFDYGYTF. The CDR3, as DNA: TGTGCCAGTAGTATCCTGGGACAGGGCTTCGACTATGGCTACACCTTC. J is TRBJ1-2 and V is TRBV19; TRBD1 aligns across 9 bases. The CDR3 spans 16 residues. The germline V gene has CDR1 LNHDA and CDR2 SQIVND (reference sequence). With V trimmed by 3 bases and J by 3 bases, 8 bases remained unmatched.

V is TRBV4-1 and J is TRBJ2-2; D is unclear. CDR1 and CDR2 from the germline V gene are MGHRA and YSYEKL. The CDR3 runs 11 residues. Deletions cut 1 base from V and 7 bases from J, with 1 base between. The CDR3 DNA reads TGCGCCAGCAGCCAAGGCGGGGAGCTGTTTTTT. As protein: CASSQGGELFF.

This clone is classed as medium-sized. The genes are TRBV19 and TRBJ1-2; TRBD1 matches at 7 bases. The V and J ends lost 5 bases and 2 bases, in that order; junction bases with no gene match: 8. The CDR3 is 15 amino acids. CDR1 and CDR2 (germline): LNHDA, SQIVND (reference sequence). In nucleotides, the CDR3 is TGTGCCAGTAGTCGCCGAACAGGGGCGAACTATGGCTACACCTTC. It codes for CASSRRTGANYGYTF.

J is TRBJ1-1 and V is TRBV6-5; no clear D. CDR1 and CDR2 (germline): MNHEY, SVGAGI. The CDR3 covers 13 residues. The V and J ends lost 7 bases and 8 bases respectively, with 17 bases between them. Written as DNA, the CDR3 is TGTGCCAGCACCATAAAGGCAGATACCGAAGCTTTCTTT. It specifies CASTIKADTEAFF.

This clone is medium-sized within its sample. This chain links TRBV9 with TRBJ1-1; unclear D gene. This CDR3 is 14 amino acids long. With 0 bases removed from V and 1 base from J, the gap between germline ends came to 7 bases. In germline, CDR1 is SGDLS, CDR2 YYNGEE. In DNA, the CDR3 is TGTGCCAGCAGCGTAGCTCCAGCGAACACTGAAGCTTTCTTT. Translated: CASSVAPANTEAFF.

This chain connects TRBV2 to TRBJ1-5; D is unclear. The CDR3 spans 13 residues. Trimming stripped 6 bases from V and 8 bases from J, with 14 bases between. Germline values: CDR1 SNHLY, CDR2 FYNNEI. CDR3 bases: TGTGCCAGCAGAGTGGACGCAAGCGAGCCCCAGCATTTT. Translated, it gives CASRVDASEPQHF.

V is TRBV5-1 and J is TRBJ2-7; D is possibly TRBD2 (5 bases). V lost 2 bases, J lost 3 bases, and 15 bases lay in between. In germline, CDR1 is SGHRS, CDR2 YFSETQ. The CDR3 sequence is 15 residues long. The CDR3 spells CASSFAPYEGYEQYF. CDR3 DNA sequence: TGCGCCAGCAGCTTTGCCCCCTACGAGGGCTACGAGCAGTACTTC.

The chain links TRBV7-2 to TRBJ2-7, with 13 nucleotides matching TRBD2. Per germline, CDR1 SGHTA and CDR2 FQGNSA. V shed 5 bases and J 5 bases; nucleotides not matched to a gene: 9. The CDR3 loop spans 16 amino acids. The chain's CDR3 is CASSPRPLAGGNEQYF. The DNA for the CDR3 is TGTGCCAGCAGCCCGCGACCACTAGCGGGAGGGAACGAGCAGTACTTC.

This clone appeared a few times. This chain uses TRBV6-5 with TRBJ2-7, with 11 bases aligning to TRBD1. The CDR3 totals 16 residues. From germline, CDR1 is MNHEY and CDR2 SVGAGI. Trimming at V came to 4 bases and at J to 3 bases, leaving 8 bases not matched to a gene. The CDR3 loop is CASSFHSGTGGYEQYF. The CDR3, as DNA: TGTGCCAGCAGTTTTCATTCCGGGACAGGGGGCTACGAGCAGTACTTC.

Only one count was recorded for this clone. V is TRBV2 and J is TRBJ2-7; no firm D call. The germline CDR1 and CDR2 sequences are SNHLY and FYNNEI. There are 12 residues in the CDR3. V lost 4 bases, J lost 3 bases, and 7 bases lay in between. CDR3: CASSGISYEQYF. As DNA, the CDR3 is TGTGCCAGCAGTGGGATCAGCTACGAGCAGTACTTC.

The chain employs TRBV4-1 and TRBJ2-7, with D tentatively TRBD2 (6 bases). V was cut by 5 bases and J by 5 bases, with 22 bases left in between. CDR3 size: 16 residues. Germline V gene data show CDR1 as MGHRA and CDR2 as YSYEKL. The CDR3 DNA sequence: TGCGCCAGCAGCGGAGGGGAGGAGAGAGCCCTCGACGAGCAGTACTTC. It specifies CASSGGEERALDEQYF.